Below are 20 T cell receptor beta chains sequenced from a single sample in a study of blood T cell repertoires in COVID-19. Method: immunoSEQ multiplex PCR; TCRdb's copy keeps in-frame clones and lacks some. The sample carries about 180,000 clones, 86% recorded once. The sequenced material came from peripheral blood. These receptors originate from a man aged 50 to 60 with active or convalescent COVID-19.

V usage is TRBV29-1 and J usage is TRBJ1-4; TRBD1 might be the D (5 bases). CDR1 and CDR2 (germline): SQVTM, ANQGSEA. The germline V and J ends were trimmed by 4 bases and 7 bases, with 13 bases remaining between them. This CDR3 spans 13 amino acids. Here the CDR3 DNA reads TGCAGCGTTGGCGAGGGCGGGGCTGAAAAACTGTTTTTT. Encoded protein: CSVGEGGAEKLFF.

The CDR3 reads CASSPRGGGKTQYF. The DNA for the CDR3 is TGTGCCAGCAGCCCCCGGGGGGGCGGAAAGACCCAGTACTTC. The V and J genes are TRBV7-3 and TRBJ2-5; 8 bases match TRBD2. The junction had 8 bases not matched to a gene; V was cut back by 5 bases and J by 6 bases. The germline gives CDR1 SGHTA, CDR2 FQGTGA. The CDR3 is 14 amino acids.

DNA for the CDR3: TGTGCCAGCAGCTTAGGGGGACTAGCGGGGACCGCGAACACCGGGGAGCTGTTTTTT. Encoded protein: CASSLGGLAGTANTGELFF. The chain joins TRBV7-3 to TRBJ2-2, with 13 bases aligning to TRBD2. Looked up from germline, CDR1 is SGHTA and CDR2 is FQGTGA. This CDR3 comprises 19 residues. The trim removed 2 bases at V and 0 bases at J, leaving 6 bases unmatched.

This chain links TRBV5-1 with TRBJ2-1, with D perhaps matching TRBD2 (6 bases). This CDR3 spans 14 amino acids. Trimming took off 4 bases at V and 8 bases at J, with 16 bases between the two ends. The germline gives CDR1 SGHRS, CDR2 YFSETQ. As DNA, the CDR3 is TGCGCCAGCAGCCCAACCGGGACTGTCTATGAGCAGTTCTTC. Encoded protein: CASSPTGTVYEQFF.

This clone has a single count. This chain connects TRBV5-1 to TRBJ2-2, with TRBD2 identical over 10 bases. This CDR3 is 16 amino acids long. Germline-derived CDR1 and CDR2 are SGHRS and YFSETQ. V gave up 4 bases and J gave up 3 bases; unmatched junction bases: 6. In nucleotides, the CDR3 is TGCGCCAGCAGCCGACGGACTAGCGGAGACACCGGGGAGCTGTTTTTT. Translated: CASSRRTSGDTGELFF.

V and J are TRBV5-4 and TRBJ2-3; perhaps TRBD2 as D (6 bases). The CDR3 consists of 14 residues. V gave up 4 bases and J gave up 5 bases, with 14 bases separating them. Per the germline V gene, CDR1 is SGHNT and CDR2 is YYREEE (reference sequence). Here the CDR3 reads CASSPEPAGDTQYF. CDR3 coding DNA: TGTGCCAGCAGCCCGGAGCCAGCGGGAGATACGCAGTATTTT.

For the CDR3, the DNA is TGTGCCAGCAGTGAGGGGGGACTAAAGGGCACAGATACGCAGTATTTT. Protein sequence: CASSEGGLKGTDTQYF. This chain links TRBV25-1 with TRBJ2-3, with 7 bases that match TRBD2. Germline loops: CDR1 MGHDK, CDR2 SYGVNS. V shed 3 bases and J 1 base; nucleotides not matched to a gene: 7. The CDR3 covers 16 residues.

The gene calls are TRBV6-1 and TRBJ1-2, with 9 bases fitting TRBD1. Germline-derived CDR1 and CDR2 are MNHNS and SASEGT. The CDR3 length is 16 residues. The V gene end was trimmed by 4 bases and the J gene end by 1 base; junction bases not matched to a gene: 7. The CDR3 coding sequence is TGTGCCAGCAGTGCCGGGACAGGGCACGATAACTATGGCTACACCTTC. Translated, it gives CASSAGTGHDNYGYTF.

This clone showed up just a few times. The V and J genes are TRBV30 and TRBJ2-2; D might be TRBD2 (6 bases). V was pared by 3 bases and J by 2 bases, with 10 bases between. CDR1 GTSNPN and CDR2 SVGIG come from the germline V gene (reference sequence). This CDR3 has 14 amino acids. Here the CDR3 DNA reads TGTGCCTGGAGGGTGCGGGAAAACACCGGGGAGCTGTTTTTT. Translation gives CAWRVRENTGELFF.

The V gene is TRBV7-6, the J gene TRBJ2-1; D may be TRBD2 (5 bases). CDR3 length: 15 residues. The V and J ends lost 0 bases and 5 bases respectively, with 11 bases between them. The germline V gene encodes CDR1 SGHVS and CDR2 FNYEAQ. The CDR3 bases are TGTGCCAGCAGCTTAGCGCCCCGTAGCGACAATGAGCAGTTCTTC. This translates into CASSLAPRSDNEQFF. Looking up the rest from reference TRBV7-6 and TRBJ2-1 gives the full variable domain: GAGVSQSPRYKVTKRGQDVALRCDPISGHVSLYWYRQALGQGPEFLTYFNYEAQQDKSGLPNDRFSAERPEGSISTLTIQRTEQRDSAMYRCASSLAPRSDNEQFFGPGTRLTVL.

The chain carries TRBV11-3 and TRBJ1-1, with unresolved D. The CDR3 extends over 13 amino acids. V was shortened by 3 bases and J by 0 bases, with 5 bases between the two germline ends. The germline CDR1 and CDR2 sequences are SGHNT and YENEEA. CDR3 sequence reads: CASSFSMNTEAFF. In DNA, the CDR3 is TGTGCCAGCAGCTTTAGCATGAACACTGAAGCTTTCTTT.

Here the CDR3 reads CASSATTGGENTIYF. In nucleotides, the CDR3 is TGTGCCAGCAGCGCAACGACAGGGGGCGAAAACACCATATATTTT. The chain carries TRBV9 and TRBJ1-3; 10 bases are shared with TRBD1. J gave up 6 bases and V 3 bases, and 6 bases lay outside the gene matches. Germline V gene lookup returns CDR1 SGDLS and CDR2 YYNGEE. This CDR3 region has 15 residues. The full variable domain, completed using reference TRBV9 and TRBJ1-3, is DSGVTQTPKHLITATGQRVTLRCSPRSGDLSVYWYQQSLDQGLQFLIQYYNGEERAKGNILERFSAQQFPDLHSELNLSSLELGDSALYFCASSATTGGENTIYFGEGSWLTVV.

The CDR3 DNA reads as TGTGCCAGCAGCACCGGACAGCCGAGCTCTGGAAACACCATATATTTT. Amino acids: CASSTGQPSSGNTIYF. The chain joins TRBV3-1 (or the pseudogene TRBV3-2) to TRBJ1-3; D possibly corresponds to TRBD1 (6 bases). The CDR3 runs to 16 residues. Germline-derived CDR1 and CDR2 are LGHDT and YNNKEL (reference sequence). Trimming left V 5 bases short and J 0 bases short, with 14 bases between.

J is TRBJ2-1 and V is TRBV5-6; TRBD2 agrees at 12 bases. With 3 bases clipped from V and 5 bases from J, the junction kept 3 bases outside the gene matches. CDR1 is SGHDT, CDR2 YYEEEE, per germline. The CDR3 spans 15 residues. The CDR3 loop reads CASSSGLAGNNEQFF. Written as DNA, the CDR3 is TGTGCCAGCAGCTCCGGACTAGCGGGAAACAATGAGCAGTTCTTC.

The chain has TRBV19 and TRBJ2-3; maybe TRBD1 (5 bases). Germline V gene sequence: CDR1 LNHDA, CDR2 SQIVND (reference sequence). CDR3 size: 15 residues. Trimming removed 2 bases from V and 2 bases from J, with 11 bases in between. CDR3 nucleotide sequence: TGTGCCAGTAGTATACAGGGCGTCCCCACAGATACGCAGTATTTT. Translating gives CASSIQGVPTDTQYF.

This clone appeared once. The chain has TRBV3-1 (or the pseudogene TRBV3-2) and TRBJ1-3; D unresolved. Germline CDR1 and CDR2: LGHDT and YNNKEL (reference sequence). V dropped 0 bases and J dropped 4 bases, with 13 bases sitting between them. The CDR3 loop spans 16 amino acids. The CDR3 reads CASSQDRKVAGNTIYF. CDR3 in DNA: TGTGCCAGCAGCCAAGACAGAAAGGTAGCGGGAAACACCATATATTTT.

The CDR3 bases are TGTGCCAGCAGCTCGACAGGGGATGGTGGCTACACCTTC. Translated, it gives CASSSTGDGGYTF. The chain links TRBV5-6 to TRBJ1-2; 8 nucleotides line up with TRBD1. The V gene's germline CDR1 is SGHDT and CDR2 YYEEEE. This CDR3 is 13 amino acids long. The V segment lost 3 bases and the J segment 7 bases; nucleotides outside the gene matches: 5.

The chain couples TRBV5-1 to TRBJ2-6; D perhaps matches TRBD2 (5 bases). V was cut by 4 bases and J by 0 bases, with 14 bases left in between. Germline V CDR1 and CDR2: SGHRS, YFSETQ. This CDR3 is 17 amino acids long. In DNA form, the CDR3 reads TGCGCCAGCAGCAGAATGGCCGGGGACTCTGGGGCCAACGTCCTGACTTTC. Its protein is CASSRMAGDSGANVLTF. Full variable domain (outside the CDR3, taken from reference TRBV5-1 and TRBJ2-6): KAGVTQTPRYLIKTRGQQVTLSCSPISGHRSVSWYQQTPGQGLQFLFEYFSETQRNKGNFPGRFSGRQFSNSRSEMNVSTLELGDSALYLCASSRMAGDSGANVLTFGAGSRLTVL.

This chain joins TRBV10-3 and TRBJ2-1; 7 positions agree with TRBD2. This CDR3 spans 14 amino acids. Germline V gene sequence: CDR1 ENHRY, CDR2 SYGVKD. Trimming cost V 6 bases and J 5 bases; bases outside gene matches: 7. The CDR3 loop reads CAISTRGENNEQFF. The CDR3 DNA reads TGTGCCATCAGCACCCGGGGGGAAAACAATGAGCAGTTCTTC.

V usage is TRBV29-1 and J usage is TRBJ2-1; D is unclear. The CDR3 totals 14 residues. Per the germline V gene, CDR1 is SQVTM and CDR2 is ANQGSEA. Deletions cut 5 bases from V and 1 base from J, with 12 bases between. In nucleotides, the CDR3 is TGCAGCGTTTCGGGTGAAAGGTCCTACAATGAGCAGTTCTTC. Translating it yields CSVSGERSYNEQFF.